This record concerns one T cell receptor beta chain sequence. Libraries were prepared by immunoSEQ multiplex PCR; TCRdb keeps only in-frame clonotypes and omits some of them. Of just over 650,000 clones in the sample, more than 80% were seen once. The CDR3 is made up of 16 amino acids. V was shortened by 3 bases and J by 2 bases, with 17 bases between the two germline ends. The germline CDR1 and CDR2 sequences are SGDLS and YYNGEE. The source of the sample is a study of blood T cell repertoires in COVID-19. This receptor was obtained from a woman younger than 35 with acute or convalescent COVID-19. The chain recombines TRBV9 with TRBJ1-2; weak D call: TRBD1 (6 bases). Sequences were obtained from peripheral blood. CDR3 region: CASSAAGTTINYGYTF. DNA for the CDR3: TGTGCCAGCAGCGCCGCCGGGACAACTATAAACTATGGCTACACCTTC.